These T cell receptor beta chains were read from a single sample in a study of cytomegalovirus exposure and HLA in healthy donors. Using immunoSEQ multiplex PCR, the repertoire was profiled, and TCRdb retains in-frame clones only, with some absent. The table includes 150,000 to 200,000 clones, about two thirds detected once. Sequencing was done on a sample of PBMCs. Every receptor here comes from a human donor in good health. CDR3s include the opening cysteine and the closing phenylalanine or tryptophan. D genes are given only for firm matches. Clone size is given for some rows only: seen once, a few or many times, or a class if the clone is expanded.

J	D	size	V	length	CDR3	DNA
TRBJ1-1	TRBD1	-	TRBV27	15	CASSPETGLNTEAFF	TGTGCCAGCAGTCCAGAGACAGGGTTGAACACTGAAGCTTTCTTT
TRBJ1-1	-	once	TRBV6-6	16	CASTFRGAYMDTEAFF	TGTGCCAGCACCTTTAGGGGCGCATATATGGACACTGAAGCTTTCTTT
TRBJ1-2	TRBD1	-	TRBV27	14	CASSQTGGNYGYTF	TGTGCCAGCAGCCAGACAGGGGGCAACTATGGCTACACCTTC
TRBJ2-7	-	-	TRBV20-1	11	CSVAGNYEQYF	TGCAGTGTCGCAGGGAACTACGAGCAGTACTTC
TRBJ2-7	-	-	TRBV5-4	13	CASSPDGHYEQYF	TGTGCCAGCAGCCCGGACGGACACTACGAGCAGTACTTC
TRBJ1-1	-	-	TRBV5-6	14	CASSLGLGNTEAFF	TGTGCCAGCAGCTTGGGCCTAGGGAACACTGAAGCTTTCTTT
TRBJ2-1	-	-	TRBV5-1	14	CASAEGQNYNEQFF	TGCGCCAGCGCGGAGGGACAGAACTACAATGAGCAGTTCTTC
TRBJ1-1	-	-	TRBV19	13	CASSITGMAEAFF	TGTGCCAGTAGTATCACAGGGATGGCTGAAGCTTTCTTT
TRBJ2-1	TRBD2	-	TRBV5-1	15	CASSSRGLSLNEQFF	TGCGCCAGCTCCTCGAGGGGACTATCTTTGAATGAGCAGTTCTTC
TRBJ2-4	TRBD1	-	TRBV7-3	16	CASSLDGAGGHNIQYF	TGTGCCAGCAGCTTAGATGGTGCAGGGGGCCATAACATTCAGTACTTC
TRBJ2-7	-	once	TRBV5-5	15	CASSLGPGLQYEQYF	TGTGCCAGCAGCTTGGGACCGGGACTTCAGTACGAGCAGTACTTC
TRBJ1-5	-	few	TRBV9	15	CASSVATGPNQPQHF	TGTGCCAGCAGCGTAGCAACAGGGCCTAATCAGCCCCAGCATTTT
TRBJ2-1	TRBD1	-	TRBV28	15	CASSPAPTGDNEQFF	TGTGCCAGCAGTCCGGCTCCAACAGGGGACAATGAGCAGTTCTTC
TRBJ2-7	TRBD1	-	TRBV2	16	CASSRTGTGDAYEQYF	TGTGCCAGCAGCCGAACCGGGACAGGGGATGCATACGAGCAGTACTTC
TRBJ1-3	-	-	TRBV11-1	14	CASRAQISGNTIYF	TGTGCCAGCAGGGCTCAGATCTCTGGAAACACCATATATTTT
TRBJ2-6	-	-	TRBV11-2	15	CASSVAGAGANVLTF	TGTGCCAGCAGCGTTGCAGGGGCTGGGGCCAACGTCCTGACTTTC